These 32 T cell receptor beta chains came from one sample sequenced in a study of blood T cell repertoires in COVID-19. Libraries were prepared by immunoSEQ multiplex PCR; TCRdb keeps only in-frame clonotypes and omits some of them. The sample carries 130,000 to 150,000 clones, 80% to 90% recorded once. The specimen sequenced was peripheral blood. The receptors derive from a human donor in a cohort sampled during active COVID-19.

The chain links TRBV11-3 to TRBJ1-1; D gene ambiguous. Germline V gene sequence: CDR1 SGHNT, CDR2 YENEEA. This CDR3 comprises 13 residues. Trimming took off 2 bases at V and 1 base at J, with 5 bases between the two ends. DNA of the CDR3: TGTGCCAGCAGCTTATGGCAGAACACTGAAGCTTTCTTT. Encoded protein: CASSLWQNTEAFF.

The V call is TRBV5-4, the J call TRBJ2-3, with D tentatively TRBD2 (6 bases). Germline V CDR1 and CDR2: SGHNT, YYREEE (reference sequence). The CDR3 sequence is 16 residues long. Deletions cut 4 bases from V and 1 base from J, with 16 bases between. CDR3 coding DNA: TGTGCCAGCAGCCAACCCCCGGGGGAGCGCACAGATACGCAGTATTTT. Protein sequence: CASSQPPGERTDTQYF.

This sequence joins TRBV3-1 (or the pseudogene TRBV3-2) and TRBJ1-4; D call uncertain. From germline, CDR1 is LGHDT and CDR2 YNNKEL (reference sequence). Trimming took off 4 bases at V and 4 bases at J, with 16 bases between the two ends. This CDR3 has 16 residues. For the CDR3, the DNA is TGTGCCAGCAGCCCCTTCTTGCCGGGTTTTAATGAAAAACTGTTTTTT. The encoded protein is CASSPFLPGFNEKLFF.

The CDR3 reads CSGRGNYGYTF. For the CDR3, the DNA is TGCAGTGGCAGGGGAAACTATGGCTACACCTTC. This sequence joins TRBV20-1 and TRBJ1-2, with D tentatively TRBD1 (6 bases). This CDR3 is 11 amino acids long. Germline CDR1 reads DFQATT; CDR2 reads SNEGSKA (reference sequence). The germline V and J ends were trimmed by 7 bases and 2 bases, with 8 bases remaining between them.

The CDR3 protein is CASSLSPDNEQFF. In DNA, the CDR3 is TGTGCCAGCAGCTTAAGTCCGGACAATGAGCAGTTCTTC. The rearrangement joins TRBV7-2 to TRBJ2-1, with D uncertain. The CDR3 totals 13 residues. The V end lost 2 bases, the J end lost 5 bases, and 7 bases lay between the germline ends. Germline assignment: CDR1 SGHTA and CDR2 FQGNSA.

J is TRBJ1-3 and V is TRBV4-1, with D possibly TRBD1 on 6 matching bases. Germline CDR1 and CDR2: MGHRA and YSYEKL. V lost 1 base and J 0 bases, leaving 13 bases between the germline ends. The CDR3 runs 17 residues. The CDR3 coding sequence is TGCGCCAGCAGCCAAGTTGGCAGGGGCCTCTCTGGAAACACCATATATTTT. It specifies CASSQVGRGLSGNTIYF.

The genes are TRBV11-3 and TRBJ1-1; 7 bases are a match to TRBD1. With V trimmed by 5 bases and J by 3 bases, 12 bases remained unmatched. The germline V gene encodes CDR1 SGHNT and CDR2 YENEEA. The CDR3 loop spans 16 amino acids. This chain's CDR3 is CASSPRQGKGDTEAFF. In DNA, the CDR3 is TGTGCCAGCAGCCCCAGACAGGGTAAGGGGGACACTGAAGCTTTCTTT.

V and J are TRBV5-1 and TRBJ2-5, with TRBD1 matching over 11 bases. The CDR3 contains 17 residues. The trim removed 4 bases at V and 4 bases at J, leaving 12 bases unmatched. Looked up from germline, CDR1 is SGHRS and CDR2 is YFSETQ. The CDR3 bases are TGCGCCAGCAGCCCGCGGGGGGACAGGGGGTTCGGAGAGACCCAGTACTTC. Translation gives CASSPRGDRGFGETQYF.

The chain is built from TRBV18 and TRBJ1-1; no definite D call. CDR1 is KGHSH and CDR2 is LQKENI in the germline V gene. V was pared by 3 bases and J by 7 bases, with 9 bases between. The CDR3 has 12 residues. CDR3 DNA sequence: TGTGCCAGCTCACCGCTTGGAGATGAAGCTTTCTTT. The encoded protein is CASSPLGDEAFF.

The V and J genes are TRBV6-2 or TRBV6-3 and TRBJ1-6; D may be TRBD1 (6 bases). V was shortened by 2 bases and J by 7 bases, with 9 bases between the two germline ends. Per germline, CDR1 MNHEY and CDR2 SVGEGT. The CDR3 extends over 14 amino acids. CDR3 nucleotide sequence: TGTGCCAGCAGTTACATGCAGGGGAATTCACCCCTCCACTTT. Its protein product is CASSYMQGNSPLHF.

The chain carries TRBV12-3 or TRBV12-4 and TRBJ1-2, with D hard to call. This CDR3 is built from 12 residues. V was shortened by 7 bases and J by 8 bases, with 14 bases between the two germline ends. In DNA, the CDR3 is TGTGCCAGCACCTTGACTGTTGGAGGCTACACCTTC. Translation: CASTLTVGGYTF.

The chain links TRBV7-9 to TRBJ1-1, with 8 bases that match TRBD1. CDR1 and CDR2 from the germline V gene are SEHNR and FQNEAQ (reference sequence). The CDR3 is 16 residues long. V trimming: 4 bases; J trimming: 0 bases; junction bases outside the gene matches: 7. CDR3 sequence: CASSYGQGQMNTEAFF. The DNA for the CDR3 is TGTGCCAGCAGCTACGGACAGGGTCAAATGAACACTGAAGCTTTCTTT. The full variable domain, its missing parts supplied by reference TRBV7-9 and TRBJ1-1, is DTGVSQNPRHKITKRGQNVTFRCDPISEHNRLYWYRQTLGQGPEFLTYFQNEAQLEKSRLLSDRFSAERPKGSFSTLEIQRTEQGDSAMYLCASSYGQGQMNTEAFFGQGTRLTVV.

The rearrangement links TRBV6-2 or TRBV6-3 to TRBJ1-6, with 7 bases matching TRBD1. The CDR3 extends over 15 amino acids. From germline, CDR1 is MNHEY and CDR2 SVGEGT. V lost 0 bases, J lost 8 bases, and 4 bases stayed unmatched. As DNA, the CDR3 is TGTGCCAGCAGTTACTCTGGGCAGGGGGATTCACCCCTCCACTTT. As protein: CASSYSGQGDSPLHF.

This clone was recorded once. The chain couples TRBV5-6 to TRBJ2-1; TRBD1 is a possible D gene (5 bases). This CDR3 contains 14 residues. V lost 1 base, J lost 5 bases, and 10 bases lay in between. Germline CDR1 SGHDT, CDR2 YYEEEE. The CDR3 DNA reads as TGTGCCAGCAGCTTGAGGGGAATCCACAATGAGCAGTTCTTC. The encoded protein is CASSLRGIHNEQFF.

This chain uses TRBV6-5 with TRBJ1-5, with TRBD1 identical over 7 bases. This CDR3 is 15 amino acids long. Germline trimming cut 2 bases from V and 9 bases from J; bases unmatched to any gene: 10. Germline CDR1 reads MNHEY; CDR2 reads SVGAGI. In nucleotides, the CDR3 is TGTGCCAGCAGTTACCCGGACAGGCGCCAGAGGCCCCAGCATTTT. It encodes CASSYPDRRQRPQHF.

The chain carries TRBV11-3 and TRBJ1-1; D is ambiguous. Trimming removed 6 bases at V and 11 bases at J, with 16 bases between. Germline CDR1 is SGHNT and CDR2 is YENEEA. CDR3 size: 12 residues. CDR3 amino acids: CASSLRPERAFF. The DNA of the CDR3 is TGTGCCAGCAGTCTCCGACCGGAGAGGGCTTTCTTT.

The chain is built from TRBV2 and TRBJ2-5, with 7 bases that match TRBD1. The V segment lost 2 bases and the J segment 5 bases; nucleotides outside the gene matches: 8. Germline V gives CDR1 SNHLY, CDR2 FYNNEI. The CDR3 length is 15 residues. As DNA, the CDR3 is TGTGCCAGCAGTGAAATAGGGAGACAGGGTGAGACCCAGTACTTC. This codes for CASSEIGRQGETQYF.

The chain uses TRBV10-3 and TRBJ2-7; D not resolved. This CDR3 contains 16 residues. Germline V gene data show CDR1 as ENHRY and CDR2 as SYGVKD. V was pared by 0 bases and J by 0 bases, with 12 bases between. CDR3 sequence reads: CAISESGSPLSYEQYF. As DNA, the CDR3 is TGTGCCATCAGTGAGTCGGGCAGTCCCCTCTCCTACGAGCAGTACTTC.

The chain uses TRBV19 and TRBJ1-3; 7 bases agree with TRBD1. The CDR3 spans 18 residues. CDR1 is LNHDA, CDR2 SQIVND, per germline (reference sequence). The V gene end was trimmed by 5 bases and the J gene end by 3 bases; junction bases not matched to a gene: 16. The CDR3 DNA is TGTGCCAGTAGTCCCCACGTCGGACAGGACAGAAATGGAAACACCATATATTTT. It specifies CASSPHVGQDRNGNTIYF.

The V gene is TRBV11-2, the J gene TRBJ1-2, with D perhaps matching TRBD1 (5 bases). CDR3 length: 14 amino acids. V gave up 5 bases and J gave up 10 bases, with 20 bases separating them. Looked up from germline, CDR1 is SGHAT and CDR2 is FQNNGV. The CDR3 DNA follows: TGTGCCAGCAGCCCCTCGGGGGTAGGTATAGACTACACCTTC. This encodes CASSPSGVGIDYTF. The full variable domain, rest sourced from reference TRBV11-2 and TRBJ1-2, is EAGVAQSPRYKIIEKRQSVAFWCNPISGHATLYWYQQILGQGPKLLIQFQNNGVVDDSQLPKDRFSAERLKGVDSTLKIQPAKLEDSAVYLCASSPSGVGIDYTFGSGTRLTVV.

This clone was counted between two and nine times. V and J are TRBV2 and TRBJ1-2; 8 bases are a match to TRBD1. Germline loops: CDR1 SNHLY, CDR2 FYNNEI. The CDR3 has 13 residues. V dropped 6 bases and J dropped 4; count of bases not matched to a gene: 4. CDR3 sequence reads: CASSTGQAYGYTF. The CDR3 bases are TGTGCCAGCAGCACGGGACAGGCCTATGGCTACACCTTC. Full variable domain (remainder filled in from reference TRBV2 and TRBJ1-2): EPEVTQTPSHQVTQMGQEVILRCVPISNHLYFYWYRQILGQKVEFLVSFYNNEISEKSEIFDDQFSVERPDGSNFTLKIRSTKLEDSAMYFCASSTGQAYGYTFGSGTRLTVV.

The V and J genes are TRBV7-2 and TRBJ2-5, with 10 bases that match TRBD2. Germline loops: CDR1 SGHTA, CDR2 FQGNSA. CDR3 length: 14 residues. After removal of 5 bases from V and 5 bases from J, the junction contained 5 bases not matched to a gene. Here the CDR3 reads CASSLVTSGETQYF. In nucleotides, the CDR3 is TGTGCCAGCAGCCTCGTGACTAGCGGGGAGACCCAGTACTTC. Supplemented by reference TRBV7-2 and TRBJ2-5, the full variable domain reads GAGVSQSPSNKVTEKGKDVELRCDPISGHTALYWYRQSLGQGLEFLIYFQGNSAPDKSGLPSDRFSAERTGGSVSTLTIQRTQQEDSAVYLCASSLVTSGETQYFGPGTRLLVL.

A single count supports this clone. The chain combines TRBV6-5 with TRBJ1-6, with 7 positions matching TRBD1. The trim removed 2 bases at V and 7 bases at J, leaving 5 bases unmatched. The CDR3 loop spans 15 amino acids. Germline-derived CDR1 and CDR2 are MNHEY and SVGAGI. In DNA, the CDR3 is TGTGCCAGCAGTTACAAAGGCAGGGGGAATTCACCCCTCCACTTT. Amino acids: CASSYKGRGNSPLHF.

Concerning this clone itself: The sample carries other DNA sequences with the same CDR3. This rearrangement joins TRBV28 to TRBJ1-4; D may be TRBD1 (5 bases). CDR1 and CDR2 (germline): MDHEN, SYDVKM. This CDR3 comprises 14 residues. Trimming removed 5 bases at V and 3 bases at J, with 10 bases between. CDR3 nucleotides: TGTGCCAGCAGTCCGGGGGGTGCTAATGAAAAACTGTTTTTT. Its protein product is CASSPGGANEKLFF.

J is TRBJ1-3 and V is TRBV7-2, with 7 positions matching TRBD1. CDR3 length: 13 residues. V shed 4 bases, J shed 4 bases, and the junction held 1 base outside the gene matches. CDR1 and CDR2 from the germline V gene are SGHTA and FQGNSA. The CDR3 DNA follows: TGTGCCAGCAGCTCCAGGGGGGGAAACACCATATATTTT. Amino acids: CASSSRGGNTIYF.

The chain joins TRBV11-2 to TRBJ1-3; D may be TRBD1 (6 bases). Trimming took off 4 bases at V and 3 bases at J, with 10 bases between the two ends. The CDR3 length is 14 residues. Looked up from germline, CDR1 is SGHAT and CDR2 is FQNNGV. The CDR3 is CASSSGQFGNTIYF. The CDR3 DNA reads TGTGCCAGCAGCTCCGGACAGTTTGGAAACACCATATATTTT. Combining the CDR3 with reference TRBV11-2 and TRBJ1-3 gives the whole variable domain EAGVAQSPRYKIIEKRQSVAFWCNPISGHATLYWYQQILGQGPKLLIQFQNNGVVDDSQLPKDRFSAERLKGVDSTLKIQPAKLEDSAVYLCASSSGQFGNTIYFGEGSWLTVV.

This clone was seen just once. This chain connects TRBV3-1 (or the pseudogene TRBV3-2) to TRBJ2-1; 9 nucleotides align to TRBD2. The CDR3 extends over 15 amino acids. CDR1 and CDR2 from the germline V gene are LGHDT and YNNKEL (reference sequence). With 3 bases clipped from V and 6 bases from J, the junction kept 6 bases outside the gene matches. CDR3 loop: CASSQSLAGTNEQFF. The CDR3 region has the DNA TGTGCCAGCAGCCAGAGCCTAGCGGGGACCAATGAGCAGTTCTTC.

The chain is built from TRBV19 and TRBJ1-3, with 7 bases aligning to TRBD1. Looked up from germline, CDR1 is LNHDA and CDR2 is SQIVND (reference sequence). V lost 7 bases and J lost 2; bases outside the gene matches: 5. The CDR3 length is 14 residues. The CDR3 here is CASTPGQAGNTIYF. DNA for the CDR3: TGTGCCAGTACCCCCGGACAGGCTGGAAACACCATATATTTT. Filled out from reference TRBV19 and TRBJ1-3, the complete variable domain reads DGGITQSPKYLFRKEGQNVTLSCEQNLNHDAMYWYRQDPGQGLRLIYYSQIVNDFQKGDIAEGYSVSREKKESFPLTVTSAQKNPTAFYLCASTPGQAGNTIYFGEGSWLTVV.

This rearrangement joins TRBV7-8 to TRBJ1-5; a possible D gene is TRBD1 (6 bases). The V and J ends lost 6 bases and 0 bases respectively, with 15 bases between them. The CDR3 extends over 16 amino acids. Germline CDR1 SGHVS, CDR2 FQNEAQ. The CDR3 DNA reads TGTGCCAGCAGTCGTACAGGGTTCAATAGCAATCAGCCCCAGCATTTT. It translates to CASSRTGFNSNQPQHF.

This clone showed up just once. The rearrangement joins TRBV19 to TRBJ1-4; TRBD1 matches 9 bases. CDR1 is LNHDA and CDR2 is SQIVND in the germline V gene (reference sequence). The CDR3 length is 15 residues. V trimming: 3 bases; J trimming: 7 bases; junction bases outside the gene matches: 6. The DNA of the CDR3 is TGTGCCAGTAGTATGGGCGGGACAGGGCGTGAAAAACTGTTTTTT. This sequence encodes CASSMGGTGREKLFF. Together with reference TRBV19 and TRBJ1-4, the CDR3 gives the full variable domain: DGGITQSPKYLFRKEGQNVTLSCEQNLNHDAMYWYRQDPGQGLRLIYYSQIVNDFQKGDIAEGYSVSREKKESFPLTVTSAQKNPTAFYLCASSMGGTGREKLFFGSGTQLSVL.

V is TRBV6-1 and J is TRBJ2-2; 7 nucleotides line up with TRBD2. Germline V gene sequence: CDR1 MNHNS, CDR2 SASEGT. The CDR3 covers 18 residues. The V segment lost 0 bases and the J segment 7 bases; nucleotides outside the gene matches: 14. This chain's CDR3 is CASSEAIGAGLMGGELFF. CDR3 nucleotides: TGTGCCAGCAGTGAAGCAATTGGAGCGGGGCTGATGGGCGGGGAGCTGTTTTTT.

The CDR3 nucleotides read TGTGCCAGCTCCCCCGGGACAGACAATAATTCACCCCTCCACTTT. Its protein product is CASSPGTDNNSPLHF. The genes are TRBV18 and TRBJ1-6, with TRBD1 matching 7 bases. The CDR3 runs to 15 residues. The ends lost 6 bases at V and 5 bases at J; junction bases unmatched: 7. Germline V gene data show CDR1 as KGHSH and CDR2 as LQKENI.